The next 25 T cell receptor beta chains were all read from a single sample in a study of cytomegalovirus exposure and HLA in healthy donors. PCR used 60 Vbeta primers and 13 Jbeta primers. TCRdb's copy holds only in-frame clones and misses some; the assay was immunoSEQ multiplex PCR. The table records more than 85,000 clones, about 60% of them present only once. The sample was PBMCs. These receptor sequences come from a human donor in good health.

V gene TRBV30 combines with J gene TRBJ1-5; D call uncertain. CDR3 length equals 14 residues. Trimming stripped 0 bases from V and 2 bases from J, with 8 bases between. Germline CDR1 GTSNPN, CDR2 SVGIG (reference sequence). The CDR3 spells CAWSVQKCNQPQHF. DNA for the CDR3: TGTGCCTGGAGTGTACAAAAGTGCAATCAGCCCCAGCATTTT.

The chain couples TRBV27 to TRBJ1-2; TRBD1 matches at 10 bases. The germline CDR1 and CDR2 sequences are MNHEY and SMNVEV (reference sequence). Germline trimming cut 5 bases from V and 4 bases from J; bases unmatched to any gene: 7. The CDR3 sequence is 15 residues long. This chain's CDR3 is CASSPGTGVRYGYTF. Written as DNA, the CDR3 is TGTGCCAGCAGTCCAGGGACAGGGGTACGCTATGGCTACACCTTC.

This clone was seen more than once but under ten times. The rearrangement joins TRBV2 to TRBJ2-3; 8 bases align to TRBD2. The CDR3 contains 16 residues. With 3 bases clipped from V and 7 bases from J, the junction kept 12 bases outside the gene matches. Germline V CDR1 and CDR2: SNHLY, FYNNEI. CDR3 sequence (DNA): TGTGCCAGCAGTGACCTGGGACTAGTCGGGGAGTATACGCAGTATTTT. Its translation: CASSDLGLVGEYTQYF.

This clone was counted once. The chain is built from TRBV5-4 and TRBJ2-1; possibly TRBD1 for D (6 bases). The germline V and J ends were trimmed by 5 bases and 6 bases, with 15 bases remaining between them. Germline CDR1 is SGHNT and CDR2 is YYREEE (reference sequence). The CDR3 is made up of 14 amino acids. The CDR3 DNA reads TGTGCCAGCAGGCAGGAAGGACAGATCAATGAGCAGTTCTTC. Its protein is CASRQEGQINEQFF.

This chain connects TRBV5-1 to TRBJ2-1; 9 bases match TRBD2. The CDR3 sequence is 14 residues long. Per germline, CDR1 SGHRS and CDR2 YFSETQ. J gave up 9 bases and V 5 bases, and 9 bases lay outside the gene matches. The CDR3 loop is CASRLAGEWGEQFF. The CDR3 DNA follows: TGCGCCAGCAGATTAGCGGGAGAGTGGGGTGAGCAGTTCTTC.

This sequence joins TRBV5-5 and TRBJ2-7, with D possibly matching TRBD2 (7 bases). The CDR3 runs to 14 residues. V lost 0 bases and J 4 bases, leaving 11 bases between the germline ends. Germline V gene data show CDR1 as SGHKS and CDR2 as YYEKEE (reference sequence). The CDR3 sequence: CASSLDGGAYEQYF. CDR3 coding DNA: TGTGCCAGCAGCTTGGATGGGGGGGCGTACGAGCAGTACTTC.

The genes are TRBV29-1 and TRBJ2-7, with 7 bases identical to TRBD2. The length of the CDR3 is 14 residues. After removal of 0 bases from V and 3 bases from J, the junction contained 5 bases not matched to a gene. Germline-derived CDR1 and CDR2 are SQVTM and ANQGSEA. CDR3 sequence: CSVEDRGVSYEQYF. In DNA, the CDR3 is TGCAGCGTTGAAGATCGGGGGGTTAGCTACGAGCAGTACTTC.

The rearrangement joins TRBV5-1 to TRBJ1-6; D is possibly TRBD1 (6 bases). V lost 1 base to trimming and J lost 10 bases, with 9 bases between them. The V gene's germline CDR1 is SGHRS and CDR2 YFSETQ. This CDR3 has 13 residues. CDR3 nucleotide sequence: TGCGCCAGCAGCTTGACAGGGCTATCACCCCTCCACTTT. It encodes CASSLTGLSPLHF.

This clone was seen a few times. The chain couples TRBV19 to TRBJ1-2; D possibly corresponds to TRBD1 (6 bases). CDR1 is LNHDA, CDR2 SQIVND, per germline (reference sequence). Trimming cost V 7 bases and J 4 bases, with 19 bases left between them. The CDR3 length is 15 residues. Here the CDR3 reads CASTRPGGGGYGYTF. The CDR3 coding sequence is TGTGCCAGTACCCGGCCGGGGGGCGGTGGCTATGGCTACACCTTC.

The chain joins TRBV4-2 to TRBJ2-7; a possible D gene is TRBD2 (5 bases). Germline loops: CDR1 LGHNA, CDR2 YNFKEQ. This CDR3 is built from 13 residues. Trimming removed 4 bases at V and 6 bases at J, with 13 bases between. CDR3 nucleotides: TGTGCCAGCAGCCCAGATGACTATATCGAGCAGTACTTC. Translated: CASSPDDYIEQYF.

This clone was detected only once. The rearrangement links TRBV19 to TRBJ2-7, with 7 bases identical to TRBD1. Losses at the gene ends were 3 bases for V and 4 bases for J; bases not matched to a gene: 9. This CDR3 contains 15 residues. CDR1 and CDR2 (germline): LNHDA, SQIVND (reference sequence). The CDR3 DNA sequence: TGTGCCAGTAGTATCCGACCGGGACAGCGATACGAGCAGTACTTC. Amino acid sequence: CASSIRPGQRYEQYF.

CDR3 nucleotide sequence: TGCGCCAGCAGCCAAGGGCGCACAGATACGCAGTATTTT. The encoded protein is CASSQGRTDTQYF. This sequence joins TRBV4-1 and TRBJ2-3; D is unclear. Germline V gene data show CDR1 as MGHRA and CDR2 as YSYEKL. The CDR3 covers 13 residues. V shed 1 base and J shed 1 base, with 3 bases lying between them.

The rearrangement uses TRBV25-1 and TRBJ2-7; 7 bases line up with TRBD1. Germline trimming cut 2 bases from V and 6 bases from J; bases unmatched to any gene: 4. The CDR3 length is 13 residues. Germline CDR1 MGHDK, CDR2 SYGVNS. The CDR3 DNA reads as TGTGCCAGCAGTGAAGAACAGGGGCGCGAGCAGTACTTC. Protein: CASSEEQGREQYF.

The V and J genes are TRBV5-8 and TRBJ1-1, with TRBD1 as a possible D gene (5 bases). Between the trimmed V and J ends, which lost 0 bases and 1 base, there was a span of 7 bases. CDR3 length: 14 amino acids. The germline V gene has CDR1 SGHTS and CDR2 YDEGEE. The CDR3 DNA reads TGTGCCAGCAGCTTGGTGGGGCCGAACACTGAAGCTTTCTTT. This codes for CASSLVGPNTEAFF.

CDR3 DNA: TGTGCCAGCATCGGGAGAAAAGTGGCGTGCTCCTACGAGCAGTACTTC. Amino acid sequence: CASIGRKVACSYEQYF. The chain recombines TRBV27 with TRBJ2-7; TRBD2 might be the D (6 bases). This CDR3 region has 16 residues. V shed 7 bases and J shed 0 bases, with 19 bases lying between them. CDR1 and CDR2 (germline): MNHEY, SMNVEV (reference sequence).

This chain connects TRBV27 to TRBJ2-2; 7 bases align to TRBD1. The CDR3 contains 16 residues. V gave up 1 base and J gave up 6 bases; unmatched junction bases: 8. Germline V CDR1 and CDR2: MNHEY, SMNVEV (reference sequence). The chain's CDR3 is CASSLWTDTGAGELFF. CDR3 nucleotide sequence: TGTGCCAGCAGTTTATGGACGGACACAGGGGCCGGGGAGCTGTTTTTT.

A few counts support this clone. The chain combines TRBV6-5 with TRBJ1-1; weak D call: TRBD1 (6 bases). The CDR3 covers 13 residues. Germline V gene sequence: CDR1 MNHEY, CDR2 SVGAGI. V lost 2 bases and J lost 7, with 11 bases in between. The CDR3 reads CASSYDRQVEAFF. Written as DNA, the CDR3 is TGTGCCAGCAGTTACGACAGGCAGGTTGAAGCTTTCTTT.

The chain carries TRBV11-2 and TRBJ2-7; 7 bases match TRBD1. J gave up 12 bases and V 5 bases, and 19 bases lay outside the gene matches. CDR3 length equals 15 residues. Germline V gives CDR1 SGHAT, CDR2 FQNNGV. The CDR3, as DNA: TGTGCCAGCAGCCAATTTACCGGGCCTCAGGGGGTCCCGTACTTC. Amino acids: CASSQFTGPQGVPYF.

This clone occurred a few times. The chain is built from TRBV28 and TRBJ1-2; a possible D gene is TRBD1 (6 bases). CDR1 and CDR2 from the germline V gene are MDHEN and SYDVKM. Trimming left V 4 bases short and J 4 bases short, with 13 bases between. The CDR3 consists of 14 residues. CDR3 amino acids: CASSSGTRSYGYTF. The CDR3 DNA is TGTGCCAGCAGTTCCGGGACACGCTCCTATGGCTACACCTTC.

This clone was observed a handful of times. V and J are TRBV10-2 and TRBJ2-2; possible D gene TRBD2, 6 bases. CDR1 WSHSY and CDR2 SAAADI come from the germline V gene. The CDR3 is 13 residues long. V lost 6 bases and J 7 bases, leaving 12 bases between the germline ends. The CDR3 region is CASSEAGYGELFF. The CDR3 DNA reads as TGCGCCAGCAGCGAGGCGGGGTACGGGGAGCTGTTTTTT.

The chain uses TRBV5-4 and TRBJ2-2, with 10 bases aligning to TRBD2. Germline V gene data show CDR1 as SGHNT and CDR2 as YYREEE (reference sequence). This CDR3 is 17 amino acids long. V gave up 4 bases and J gave up 4 bases; unmatched junction bases: 10. The CDR3 DNA follows: TGTGCCAGCAGCAACGGACTAGCGGCCGCTGGCACCGGGGAGCTGTTTTTT. Translated: CASSNGLAAAGTGELFF.

The rearrangement uses TRBV30 and TRBJ1-5; D is possibly TRBD1 (5 bases). This CDR3 comprises 14 residues. Germline CDR1 reads GTSNPN; CDR2 reads SVGIG (reference sequence). Trimming shortened V by 0 bases and J by 6 bases, and 12 bases separated the two germline ends. CDR3 in amino acids: CAWSVQTVSQPQHF. DNA for the CDR3: TGTGCCTGGAGTGTACAGACAGTGAGTCAGCCCCAGCATTTT.

This chain joins TRBV30 and TRBJ2-1; 7 bases are shared with TRBD1. CDR3 size: 14 residues. Germline V gives CDR1 GTSNPN, CDR2 SVGIG (reference sequence). The ends lost 6 bases at V and 6 bases at J; junction bases unmatched: 11. The CDR3 loop is CACTTGTVINEQFF. In DNA form, the CDR3 reads TGTGCCTGTACAACCGGGACAGTGATCAATGAGCAGTTCTTC.

This chain joins TRBV30 and TRBJ1-2; D remains unclear. The ends were cut back, 2 bases at V and 5 bases at J, with 21 bases in the middle. CDR1 is GTSNPN, CDR2 SVGIG, per germline (reference sequence). The CDR3 covers 16 residues. The CDR3 reads CAWSTPFRYKLYGYTF. The CDR3 coding sequence is TGTGCCTGGAGTACTCCCTTTCGCTATAAGTTATATGGCTACACCTTC.

This rearrangement joins TRBV28 to TRBJ2-7; TRBD2 agrees at 14 bases. The CDR3 has 15 amino acids. CDR1 MDHEN and CDR2 SYDVKM come from the germline V gene. J was trimmed by 4 bases and V by 6 bases; bases with no gene match: 5. DNA of the CDR3: TGTGCCAGCAGCCCGGGGACTAGCGGGGGTTACGAGCAGTACTTC. Its protein is CASSPGTSGGYEQYF.